The 27 T cell receptor beta chains presented below share a single source sample, sequenced in a study of beta chain features in type 1 diabetes. What was sequenced were expressed TCRB transcripts, since all of the isolated RNA had been reverse transcribed. Generated by immunoSEQ multiplex PCR, the TCRdb table keeps only in-frame clones and is missing some. This sample has about 400,000 clones; roughly an eighth occur once, and the top ten carry 0.008% to 0.011%. General study findings and limits: TCRB CDR3 length was moderately but significantly reduced in all four CD4+ subsets of Type 1 diabetes patients.

For these receptors, no antigen is known. The specimen was naive CD4+ T cells from blood. All receptors derive from a woman aged 18-30 years with type 1 diabetes.

The rearrangement joins TRBV10-3 to TRBJ2-7, with D possibly being TRBD2 (5 bases). Germline assignment: CDR1 ENHRY and CDR2 SYGVKD. The CDR3 is 14 residues long. The V gene lost 2 bases and the J gene lost 4 bases, with 12 bases spanning the gap. The CDR3 sequence: CAISEPSEGYEQYF. CDR3 sequence (DNA): TGTGCCATCAGTGAGCCATCAGAGGGATACGAGCAGTACTTC.

The chain couples TRBV5-6 to TRBJ2-1; D gene uncertain. Trimming left V 4 bases short and J 7 bases short, with 6 bases between. CDR3 length: 11 residues. The V gene's germline CDR1 is SGHDT and CDR2 YYEEEE. CDR3 in amino acids: CASSTGNEQFF. DNA of the CDR3: TGTGCCAGCAGCACCGGGAATGAGCAGTTCTTC.

This clone was counted a few times. The chain couples TRBV7-3 to TRBJ2-6; weak D call: TRBD1 (6 bases). Germline V lookup: CDR1 SGHTA, CDR2 FQGTGA. Trimming took off 6 bases at V and 0 bases at J, with 9 bases between the two ends. CDR3 length: 15 amino acids. In DNA, the CDR3 is TGTGCCAGCAGTCCACAGGGCTCTGGGGCCAACGTCCTGACTTTC. Its protein product is CASSPQGSGANVLTF.

V usage is TRBV11-2 and J usage is TRBJ2-1; TRBD2 agrees at 10 bases. Germline V gene data show CDR1 as SGHAT and CDR2 as FQNNGV. The CDR3 length is 15 residues. V was pared by 1 base and J by 8 bases, with 5 bases of the junction left unmatched. For the CDR3, the DNA is TGTGCCAGCAGCTTAGCCGGGACTAGCGTCGATGAGCAGTTCTTC. Protein sequence: CASSLAGTSVDEQFF.

The chain recombines TRBV5-6 with TRBJ2-1, with D maybe TRBD2 (5 bases). Germline V gene sequence: CDR1 SGHDT, CDR2 YYEEEE. This CDR3 has 17 residues. The germline V and J ends were trimmed by 4 bases and 3 bases, with 20 bases remaining between them. The CDR3 region has the DNA TGTGCCAGCAGCCCCACCTTCCGGGGTGGAAACTACAATGAGCAGTTCTTC. Translating gives CASSPTFRGGNYNEQFF.

The chain recombines TRBV5-6 with TRBJ1-3; D not resolved. Germline lookup yields CDR1 SGHDT and CDR2 YYEEEE. Trimming removed 4 bases at V and 8 bases at J, with 10 bases between. The CDR3 runs 12 residues. The CDR3 reads CASSRPADTIYF. The CDR3 coding sequence is TGTGCCAGCAGCCGCCCTGCGGACACCATATATTTT. Full variable domain (rest looked up from reference TRBV5-6 and TRBJ1-3): DAGVTQSPTHLIKTRGQQVTLRCSPKSGHDTVSWYQQALGQGPQFIFQYYEEEERQRGNFPDRFSGHQFPNYSSELNVNALLLGDSALYLCASSRPADTIYFGEGSWLTVV.

Notes on this clone: An end of the junction does not agree with germline; a read error may underlie this. This chain joins TRBV15 and TRBJ2-3; TRBD1 agrees at 8 bases. The CDR3 sequence is 13 residues long. Germline assignment: CDR1 LNHNV and CDR2 YYDKDF (reference sequence). CDR3 loop: CATGRQGKDTQYF. The CDR3 coding sequence is TGTGCCACCGGCAGACAGGGGAAAGATACGCAGTATTTT.

This clone was seen more than once but under ten times. CDR3 nucleotide sequence: TGTGCCAGCAGTTCCGCAGGCTATGGCTACACCTTC. This translates into CASSSAGYGYTF. This chain connects TRBV6-5 to TRBJ1-2; D is unresolved. The V end was cut by 4 bases, the J end by 4 bases, with 7 bases between. Germline V lookup: CDR1 MNHEY, CDR2 SVGAGI. The CDR3 length is 12 residues.

This clone was seen only a few times. CDR3 residues: CATSREIKLLPSYEQYF. CDR3 DNA: TGTGCCACCAGCAGAGAAATAAAACTATTACCTTCCTACGAGCAGTACTTC. The chain carries TRBV15 and TRBJ2-7; D gene uncertain. Germline values: CDR1 LNHNV, CDR2 YYDKDF (reference sequence). The germline V and J ends were trimmed by 0 bases and 1 base, with 16 bases remaining between them. The CDR3 covers 17 residues.

This clone came up a few times. The gene calls are TRBV7-9 and TRBJ1-4; no firm D call. There are 15 residues in the CDR3. Germline loops: CDR1 SEHNR, CDR2 FQNEAQ (reference sequence). V lost 1 base to trimming and J lost 8 bases, with 14 bases between them. CDR3 DNA: TGTGCCAGCAGCTTAGGGGTCCGCGAGCGCGAAAAACTGTTTTTT. Residues: CASSLGVREREKLFF.

V is TRBV15 and J is TRBJ2-2; D gene uncertain. This CDR3 has 15 amino acids. Trimming removed 0 bases at V and 4 bases at J, with 9 bases between. In germline, CDR1 is LNHNV, CDR2 YYDKDF (reference sequence). CDR3: CATSRDPGPTGELFF. CDR3 bases: TGTGCCACCAGCAGAGATCCAGGCCCCACCGGGGAGCTGTTTTTT. Looking up the rest from reference TRBV15 and TRBJ2-2 gives the full variable domain: DAMVIQNPRYQVTQFGKPVTLSCSQTLNHNVMYWYQQKSSQAPKLLFHYYDKDFNNEADTPDNFQSRRPNTSFCFLDIRSPGLGDTAMYLCATSRDPGPTGELFFGEGSRLTVL.

This sequence joins TRBV29-1 and TRBJ2-7; 7 bases map to TRBD1. V was clipped by 6 bases and J by 2 bases; unmatched bases: 10. The CDR3 has 14 residues. Germline lookup yields CDR1 SQVTM and CDR2 ANQGSEA. The CDR3 sequence is CSVGHRGQPYEQYF. CDR3 nucleotides: TGCAGCGTCGGCCATAGGGGGCAGCCCTACGAGCAGTACTTC.

Worth noting for this clone: The same CDR3 also results from other DNA sequences found in this sample. The rearrangement uses TRBV5-1 and TRBJ2-2; D is perhaps TRBD2 (6 bases). CDR3 length: 15 residues. V dropped 0 bases and J dropped 0 bases, with 6 bases sitting between them. CDR1 SGHRS and CDR2 YFSETQ come from the germline V gene. The CDR3: CASSLVAANTGELFF. CDR3 nucleotide sequence: TGCGCCAGCAGCTTGGTAGCGGCGAACACCGGGGAGCTGTTTTTT.

This clone has only a few counts. The V and J genes are TRBV7-9 and TRBJ2-1, with 14 bases fitting TRBD2. V was pared by 6 bases and J by 7 bases, with 11 bases of the junction left unmatched. Germline lookup yields CDR1 SEHNR and CDR2 FQNEAQ (reference sequence). The CDR3 spans 17 residues. The CDR3 nucleotides read TGTGCCAGCAGGCCAACCGGGACTAGCGGGAGTAGGAATGAGCAGTTCTTC. It encodes CASRPTGTSGSRNEQFF.

In its sample, this clone was seen a few times. The chain recombines TRBV18 with TRBJ2-5; no definite D call. This CDR3 spans 13 amino acids. V was clipped by 3 bases and J by 14 bases, with 19 bases between them. Germline CDR1 reads KGHSH; CDR2 reads LQKENI. CDR3 in DNA: TGTGCCAGCTCACCCCGTTCTACCCGATCATTCTACTTC. Translating gives CASSPRSTRSFYF.

The chain is built from TRBV30 and TRBJ2-3, with D perhaps TRBD2 (5 bases). CDR3 length equals 15 residues. Germline lookup yields CDR1 GTSNPN and CDR2 SVGIG (reference sequence). Trimming pared 1 base from V and 2 bases from J, leaving 13 bases between. Here the CDR3 reads CAWSAGVLDTDTQYF. The CDR3 nucleotides are TGTGCCTGGAGTGCCGGGGTTCTAGACACAGATACGCAGTATTTT.

The rearrangement links TRBV4-3 to TRBJ2-3, with 9 bases matching TRBD2. V shed 1 base, J shed 3 bases, and the junction held 8 bases outside the gene matches. Per germline, CDR1 LGHNA and CDR2 YSLEER. The CDR3 extends over 17 amino acids. CDR3 region: CASSQGKKAGGTDTQYF. CDR3 nucleotides: TGCGCCAGCAGCCAAGGAAAAAAAGCGGGGGGTACAGATACGCAGTATTTT.

The chain carries TRBV5-4 and TRBJ2-1; D is ambiguous. The V and J ends lost 10 bases and 6 bases respectively, with 17 bases between them. Germline CDR1 is SGHNT and CDR2 is YYREEE (reference sequence). This CDR3 comprises 13 residues. CDR3 nucleotides: TGTGCCGTACAAACCTCAAACCGCAATGAGCAGTTCTTC. Translated, it gives CAVQTSNRNEQFF.

This clone has more than one count but fewer than ten. The chain joins TRBV5-4 to TRBJ1-6; 7 nucleotides line up with TRBD1. Germline V CDR1 and CDR2: SGHNT, YYREEE (reference sequence). The CDR3 spans 16 residues. The V and J ends lost 3 bases and 5 bases, in that order; junction bases with no gene match: 8. CDR3 in amino acids: CASSSRQGFDNSPLHF. For the CDR3, the DNA is TGTGCCAGCAGCTCCCGACAGGGATTCGATAATTCACCCCTCCACTTT.

In its sample, this clone was seen a few times. The chain couples TRBV29-1 to TRBJ2-3; 7 bases line up with TRBD2. Germline assignment: CDR1 SQVTM and CDR2 ANQGSEA. This CDR3 has 14 residues. The J segment lost 5 bases and the V segment lost 6 bases, leaving 11 bases of the junction unmatched. The CDR3 nucleotides are TGCAGCGTGTCCGCGGGGGAGTGGGTAGATACGCAGTATTTT. Translating gives CSVSAGEWVDTQYF.

The chain couples TRBV5-1 to TRBJ2-5; 9 bases align to TRBD2. Unmatched junction bases numbered 12, after V lost 4 bases and J lost 5 bases. Germline loops: CDR1 SGHRS, CDR2 YFSETQ. This CDR3 contains 16 residues. The CDR3 protein is CASSPGLAPGRETQYF. The CDR3 DNA reads as TGCGCCAGCAGCCCCGGACTAGCGCCGGGGAGGGAGACCCAGTACTTC.

This clone has only a few counts. The rearrangement uses TRBV28 and TRBJ2-7; D may be TRBD1 (6 bases). CDR1 is MDHEN and CDR2 is SYDVKM in the germline V gene. The CDR3 extends over 14 amino acids. V lost 5 bases, J lost 2 bases, and 13 bases lay in between. Here the CDR3 reads CASSTPRGAYEQYF. CDR3 nucleotide sequence: TGTGCCAGCAGTACGCCCAGGGGAGCCTACGAGCAGTACTTC.

The chain combines TRBV5-1 with TRBJ1-1; D gene unclear. From germline, CDR1 is SGHRS and CDR2 YFSETQ. V shed 4 bases and J shed 1 base, with 17 bases lying between them. This CDR3 is 16 amino acids long. The CDR3 is CASSPGDWGSNTEAFF. CDR3 bases: TGCGCCAGCAGCCCCGGGGATTGGGGATCGAACACTGAAGCTTTCTTT. Full variable domain (remainder filled in from reference TRBV5-1 and TRBJ1-1): KAGVTQTPRYLIKTRGQQVTLSCSPISGHRSVSWYQQTPGQGLQFLFEYFSETQRNKGNFPGRFSGRQFSNSRSEMNVSTLELGDSALYLCASSPGDWGSNTEAFFGQGTRLTVV.

CDR3 sequence: CASSISQGVSGYTF. CDR3 coding DNA: TGTGCCAGCAGCATCTCACAGGGGGTCTCTGGCTACACCTTC. The chain employs TRBV21-1 and TRBJ1-2; the DNA was not compared with TRBD1, the D call given in the table. TRBV21-1 is listed as a pseudogene. The CDR3 is 14 residues long.

This clone was counted a few times. This chain connects TRBV2 to TRBJ1-1; 8 bases fit TRBD1. The CDR3 covers 14 residues. Per germline, CDR1 SNHLY and CDR2 FYNNEI. The V segment lost 6 bases and the J segment 1 base; nucleotides outside the gene matches: 4. DNA for the CDR3: TGTGCCAGCAGCGTGGGACAGGCGAACACTGAAGCTTTCTTT. Amino acids: CASSVGQANTEAFF.

In its sample, this clone was seen a few times. J is TRBJ1-2 and V is TRBV9, with TRBD1 matching 7 bases. CDR3 size: 14 residues. The V segment lost 3 bases and the J segment 7 bases; nucleotides outside the gene matches: 9. Germline CDR1 and CDR2: SGDLS and YYNGEE. CDR3 residues: CASSASGGLGGYTF. The CDR3 DNA follows: TGTGCCAGCAGCGCCTCAGGGGGTCTGGGTGGCTACACCTTC. Complete variable domain (other parts from reference TRBV9 and TRBJ1-2): DSGVTQTPKHLITATGQRVTLRCSPRSGDLSVYWYQQSLDQGLQFLIQYYNGEERAKGNILERFSAQQFPDLHSELNLSSLELGDSALYFCASSASGGLGGYTFGSGTRLTVV.

The genes are TRBV4-1 and TRBJ1-4; the match to TRBD1 covers 9 bases. V dropped 6 bases and J dropped 9; count of bases not matched to a gene: 5. The CDR3 is made up of 13 amino acids. Germline V CDR1 and CDR2: MGHRA, YSYEKL. CDR3 in DNA: TGCGCCAGCAGGAAGGGACAGGGTCAAAAACTGTTTTTT. Protein: CASRKGQGQKLFF.